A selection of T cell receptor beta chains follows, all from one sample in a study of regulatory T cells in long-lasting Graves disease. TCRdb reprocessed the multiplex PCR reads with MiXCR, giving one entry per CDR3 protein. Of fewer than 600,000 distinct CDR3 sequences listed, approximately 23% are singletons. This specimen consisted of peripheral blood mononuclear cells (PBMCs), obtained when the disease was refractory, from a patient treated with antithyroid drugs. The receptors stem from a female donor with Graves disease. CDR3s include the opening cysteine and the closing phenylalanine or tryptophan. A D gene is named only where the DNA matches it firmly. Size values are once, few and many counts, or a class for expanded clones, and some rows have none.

DNA: TGTGCCAGCGGAATGGCGAGCGGGAGGGGCGAGCAGTTCTTC
CDR3: CASGMASGRGEQFF
V: TRBV12-3/TRBV12-4
size: -
D: TRBD2
J: TRBJ2-1

DNA: TGTGCCAGCAGCCAAGTGGCAGGGGCGAACACCGGGGAGCTGTTTTTT
CDR3: CASSQVAGANTGELFF
V: TRBV14
size: -
D: -
J: TRBJ2-2

DNA: TGTGCCAGCACCCGGGACAGCTACAATGAGCAGTTCTTC
CDR3: CASTRDSYNEQFF
V: TRBV28
size: -
D: TRBD1
J: TRBJ2-1

DNA: TGTGCCATCAGTGATGGGGTGGGCTACGAGCAGTACTTC
CDR3: CAISDGVGYEQYF
V: TRBV10-3
size: many
D: -
J: TRBJ2-7

DNA: TGTGCCAGCAGTCCCCGGACAGGGGATTTTATAGCCAAAAACATTCAGTACTTC
CDR3: CASSPRTGDFIAKNIQYF
V: TRBV28
size: few
D: TRBD1
J: TRBJ2-4

DNA: TGTGCCAGCAGAGCTGGGCGGACGAACACTGAAGCTTTCTTT
CDR3: CASRAGRTNTEAFF
V: TRBV6-1
size: few
D: -
J: TRBJ1-1

DNA: TGCGCCAGCAGCCAAGATTGGACCCCCAAAGAGACCCAGTACTTC
CDR3: CASSQDWTPKETQYF
V: TRBV4-3
size: -
D: -
J: TRBJ2-5

DNA: TGTGCCAGCAGTCGGCGGGACACCTTGCCAGGCTACACCTTC
CDR3: CASSRRDTLPGYTF
V: TRBV6-1
size: many
D: -
J: TRBJ1-2

DNA: TGTGCCAGCGGCCCGAGGGTGCACACTGAAGCTTTCTTT
CDR3: CASGPRVHTEAFF
V: TRBV27
size: -
D: -
J: TRBJ1-1

DNA: TGCGCCAGCAGCCCATTGACTAGTCAGCCCCAGCATTTT
CDR3: CASSPLTSQPQHF
V: TRBV4-1
size: -
D: -
J: TRBJ1-5

DNA: TGTGCCTGGAGTGCAATGAGGACAGGGTGGCAATCACCCCTCCACTTT
CDR3: CAWSAMRTGWQSPLHF
V: TRBV30
size: few
D: TRBD1
J: TRBJ1-6

DNA: TGTGCCAGCACCTCACGCCAGGGTTTGGAAAACATTCAGTACTTC
CDR3: CASTSRQGLENIQYF
V: TRBV11-2
size: -
D: -
J: TRBJ2-4

DNA: TGCGCCAACAGCTTGGATGTGTATCAGCCCCAGCATTTT
CDR3: CANSLDVYQPQHF
V: TRBV5-1
size: few
D: -
J: TRBJ1-5

DNA: TGTGCCAGCAGCCTCGGGACAGATAGCAATCAGCCCCAGCATTTT
CDR3: CASSLGTDSNQPQHF
V: TRBV7-9
size: many
D: TRBD1
J: TRBJ1-5

DNA: TGTGCCAGCAGCTTGGTTGGGGTCTTCTCTGGGGCCAACGTCCTGACTTTC
CDR3: CASSLVGVFSGANVLTF
V: TRBV5-5
size: few
D: -
J: TRBJ2-6

DNA: TGTGCCAGCAGTCCCCTCGGGCAGGACTACGAGCAGTACTTC
CDR3: CASSPLGQDYEQYF
V: TRBV12-3/TRBV12-4
size: -
D: -
J: TRBJ2-7

DNA: TGTGCCAGCAGTCCGGGACAGCAACCAGAAAAACTGTTTTTT
CDR3: CASSPGQQPEKLFF
V: TRBV12-3/TRBV12-4
size: once
D: TRBD1
J: TRBJ1-4

DNA: TGTGCCAGCAGCCAGTGGACAGGGGAGGCTGAAGCTTTCTTT
CDR3: CASSQWTGEAEAFF
V: TRBV3-1
size: -
D: TRBD1
J: TRBJ1-1

DNA: TGTGCCAGCAGGACTGGACAGGGGAAGCCCCTGGACACTGAAGCTTTCTTT
CDR3: CASRTGQGKPLDTEAFF
V: TRBV2
size: many
D: TRBD1
J: TRBJ1-1

DNA: TGTGCCAGTAGGGGGGCCGCTGGAAACACCATATATTTT
CDR3: CASRGAAGNTIYF
V: TRBV19
size: -
D: -
J: TRBJ1-3

DNA: TGCAGTGCTAAGATCCTAGCGGGAGGCAGTGGGGGTACGCAGTATTTT
CDR3: CSAKILAGGSGGTQYF
V: TRBV20-1
size: -
D: TRBD2
J: TRBJ2-3

DNA: TGTGCCAGCAGCCAAAATGGCCCGCTGGGGCTCGAGCAGTACTTC
CDR3: CASSQNGPLGLEQYF
V: TRBV3-1
size: -
D: -
J: TRBJ2-7

DNA: TGCAGTGCTAGATCTCTCCGGGAGGCAACTAATGAAAAACTGTTTTTT
CDR3: CSARSLREATNEKLFF
V: TRBV20-1
size: -
D: -
J: TRBJ1-4

DNA: TGCAGTGCTTTACAGGGAAATCAGCCCCAGCATTTT
CDR3: CSALQGNQPQHF
V: TRBV20-1
size: few
D: -
J: TRBJ1-5

DNA: TGTGCCACCAGCAGAGAACTCACAACGTATGGTACTGAAACTGGAAACACCATATATTTT
CDR3: CATSRELTTYGTETGNTIYF
V: TRBV15
size: few
D: -
J: TRBJ1-3

DNA: TGTGCCAGCAGCCCTTCATATGGCGGGAGATGGGAGACCCAGTACTTC
CDR3: CASSPSYGGRWETQYF
V: TRBV3-1
size: -
D: TRBD2
J: TRBJ2-5

DNA: TGTGCCAGCAGTGGTGGGGGCCTGTACTTC
CDR3: CASSGGGLYF
V: TRBV28
size: few
D: -
J: TRBJ2-7

DNA: TGTGCCAGCAACCTGGGGGGACCTCCTAACACCGGGGAGCTGTTTTTT
CDR3: CASNLGGPPNTGELFF
V: TRBV7-9
size: -
D: -
J: TRBJ2-2

DNA: TGTGCCAGCAGTTTACGGCTAGCGGGAGGCCCATGGGAGGGCGAGCAGTACTTC
CDR3: CASSLRLAGGPWEGEQYF
V: TRBV12-3/TRBV12-4
size: many
D: TRBD2
J: TRBJ2-7

DNA: TGTGCCAGCAGCTTAAGGGTAGCTCGGACTAGCATCTACGAGCAGTACTTC
CDR3: CASSLRVARTSIYEQYF
V: TRBV7-2
size: many
D: TRBD2
J: TRBJ2-7

DNA: TGTGCCAGCAGTCCCTCAGTCGGACAGTCCTCCTACGAGCAGTACTTC
CDR3: CASSPSVGQSSYEQYF
V: TRBV7-9
size: few
D: -
J: TRBJ2-7

DNA: TGTGCCATCAGTGACCCTCATAGGACAGGGACGAACACCGGGGAGCTGTTTTTT
CDR3: CAISDPHRTGTNTGELFF
V: TRBV10-3
size: -
D: TRBD1
J: TRBJ2-2

DNA: TGCAGCGTTGGGTCCAGGGGGCCTAACTATGGCTACACCTTC
CDR3: CSVGSRGPNYGYTF
V: TRBV29-1
size: -
D: TRBD1
J: TRBJ1-2

DNA: TGCAGTGCCGCCCTCCGTCTAGCACAGGGGACCCAGTACTTC
CDR3: CSAALRLAQGTQYF
V: TRBV20-1
size: -
D: -
J: TRBJ2-5

DNA: TGTGCCAGCAGCTTAGAAGCAGGTTCGTACGAGCAGTACTTC
CDR3: CASSLEAGSYEQYF
V: TRBV7-2
size: -
D: -
J: TRBJ2-7

DNA: TGCAGCGTTGATCGAGGAGGTAACACTGAAGCTTTCTTT
CDR3: CSVDRGGNTEAFF
V: TRBV29-1
size: many
D: -
J: TRBJ1-1

DNA: TGTGCCATCATGGAGGAGTCTAACTATGGCTACACCTTC
CDR3: CAIMEESNYGYTF
V: TRBV6-2/TRBV6-3
size: many
D: -
J: TRBJ1-2

DNA: TGTGCCAGCAGGCCGGTGGAGACTGAAGCTTTCTTT
CDR3: CASRPVETEAFF
V: TRBV2
size: many
D: -
J: TRBJ1-1

DNA: TGTGCCAGCAGCGGGGGGCGGGGGGCTAGTATCCAAGAGACCCAGTACTTC
CDR3: CASSGGRGASIQETQYF
V: TRBV5-5
size: few
D: TRBD2
J: TRBJ2-5

DNA: TGTGCCAGCAGTTACTCGTTTAGGGACCGGGGTCACGGTCAGCCCCAGCATTTT
CDR3: CASSYSFRDRGHGQPQHF
V: TRBV6-5
size: many
D: -
J: TRBJ1-5

DNA: TGTGCCAGCAGTGAACAGGGTCCCCAAGAGACCCAGTACTTC
CDR3: CASSEQGPQETQYF
V: TRBV25-1
size: many
D: -
J: TRBJ2-5

DNA: TGTGCCAGCAGTTTATTCCGACGGGGTGAGCAGTTCTTC
CDR3: CASSLFRRGEQFF
V: TRBV12-3/TRBV12-4
size: -
D: -
J: TRBJ2-1

DNA: TGCAGCGTTGAAGGGGGGGGGGCACAAGAGACCCAGTACTTC
CDR3: CSVEGGGAQETQYF
V: TRBV29-1
size: many
D: -
J: TRBJ2-5

DNA: TGTGCCAGCAGCTTAGATCTAACCACTGAAGCTTTCTTT
CDR3: CASSLDLTTEAFF
V: TRBV28
size: many
D: -
J: TRBJ1-1

DNA: TGTGCCATCAGTGAGTCGAGGACTAGCGCGGACGGGGAGCTGTTTTTT
CDR3: CAISESRTSADGELFF
V: TRBV10-3
size: -
D: TRBD2
J: TRBJ2-2

DNA: TGTGCCAGCAGTTTTCAGACAGGCCGAGGCTATGGCTACACCTTC
CDR3: CASSFQTGRGYGYTF
V: TRBV28
size: many
D: -
J: TRBJ1-2

DNA: TGCAGTGCTAGAAGGGGGGAGGCTGGCTACACCTTC
CDR3: CSARRGEAGYTF
V: TRBV20-1
size: few
D: -
J: TRBJ1-2

DNA: TGCGCCAGCAGCCCAAAACTAGCGGGGGACGGGACCCAGTACTTC
CDR3: CASSPKLAGDGTQYF
V: TRBV4-3
size: -
D: TRBD2
J: TRBJ2-5

DNA: TGTGCCAGCAGCCAAGGGGTCCCAAACGAGCAGTACTTC
CDR3: CASSQGVPNEQYF
V: TRBV3-1
size: -
D: -
J: TRBJ2-7

DNA: TGTGCCACCAGTAATACAGGGATTCTTATCGATGAGCAGTTCTTC
CDR3: CATSNTGILIDEQFF
V: TRBV24-1
size: -
D: -
J: TRBJ2-1

DNA: TGTGCCAGCAGTTCCCAAAGGGCCCCTGCTTTCTTT
CDR3: CASSSQRAPAFF
V: TRBV27
size: many
D: -
J: TRBJ1-1

DNA: TGTGCCTGGACTGTCGCTCCCAACACTGAAGCTTTCTTT
CDR3: CAWTVAPNTEAFF
V: TRBV30
size: -
D: -
J: TRBJ1-1

DNA: TGTGCCAGCAGCTTGCGGAGCTTCCAGCAGTACTTC
CDR3: CASSLRSFQQYF
V: TRBV5-4
size: -
D: -
J: TRBJ2-7

DNA: TGTGCCAGCAGCTTAGAATCCGTCTATGGCTACACCTTC
CDR3: CASSLESVYGYTF
V: TRBV7-2
size: many
D: -
J: TRBJ1-2

DNA: TGTGCCAGCAGTTTACGGGGACAGCTGGCGCCTGAGGAAAAACTGTTTTTT
CDR3: CASSLRGQLAPEEKLFF
V: TRBV12-3/TRBV12-4
size: many
D: TRBD1
J: TRBJ1-4